The 14 T cell receptor beta chains presented below share a single source sample, sequenced in a study of radiation and T cells in renal cell carcinoma. Using immunoSEQ multiplex PCR, the repertoire was profiled, and TCRdb retains in-frame clones only, with some absent. The repertoire consists of fewer than 25,000 clones, with 40% to 55% occurring once and the leading ten covering approximately 16%. Treatment noted: 15 Gy SBRT to primary tumor, nephrectomy 4 weeks later. The source was tumor tissue, collected from a patient whose treatment included radiotherapy and nephrectomy. The receptors originated from a woman between 50 and 59 years old with renal cell carcinoma.

A few counts support this clone. The chain couples TRBV5-4 to TRBJ2-2; D not resolved. This CDR3 has 14 residues. CDR1 and CDR2 from the germline V gene are SGHNT and YYREEE (reference sequence). The ends were cut back, 1 base at V and 0 bases at J, with 4 bases in the middle. CDR3 sequence reads: CASSLLSNTGELFF. As DNA, the CDR3 is TGTGCCAGCAGCTTGTTATCGAACACCGGGGAGCTGTTTTTT.

CDR3 sequence (DNA): TGTGCCAGCAGTTACCGGTCCTCTGGGGCCAACGTCCTGACTTTC. It translates to CASSYRSSGANVLTF. The chain recombines TRBV6-6 with TRBJ2-6; D gene uncertain. V lost 2 bases and J lost 0, with 5 bases in between. The germline V gene encodes CDR1 MNHNY and CDR2 SVGAGI (reference sequence). The CDR3 covers 15 residues.

This clone occurred a few times. The gene calls are TRBV19 and TRBJ1-1, with D perhaps TRBD1 (5 bases). Germline V gene data show CDR1 as LNHDA and CDR2 as SQIVND (reference sequence). The CDR3 totals 12 residues. The V end was cut by 6 bases, the J end by 8 bases, with 13 bases between. As DNA, the CDR3 is TGTGCCAGTAGCCCATTGGGGGGGGAAGCTTTCTTT. This sequence encodes CASSPLGGEAFF.

This clone was observed a few times. This rearrangement joins TRBV19 to TRBJ1-5, with TRBD1 identical over 9 bases. Germline lookup yields CDR1 LNHDA and CDR2 SQIVND (reference sequence). This CDR3 has 14 amino acids. With V trimmed by 4 bases and J by 5 bases, 3 bases remained unmatched. CDR3 sequence: CASSTRQGDQPQHF. The CDR3 coding sequence is TGTGCCAGTAGTACCCGACAGGGGGATCAGCCCCAGCATTTT.

In this sample, this clone turned up once. The chain recombines TRBV11-2 with TRBJ1-4; a weak D match, TRBD1 (6 bases). The CDR3 runs 14 residues. The germline V gene has CDR1 SGHAT and CDR2 FQNNGV. Trimming left V 5 bases short and J 5 bases short, with 12 bases between. DNA for the CDR3: TGTGCCAGCAGCCCTGGGGGGCTGAATGAAAAACTGTTTTTT. This gives the protein CASSPGGLNEKLFF.

CDR3 loop: CASSPRGDYTEAFF. CDR3 nucleotide sequence: TGTGCCAGCAGCCCCAGAGGGGACTACACTGAAGCTTTCTTT. The chain links TRBV9 to TRBJ1-1, with D tentatively TRBD1 (5 bases). The CDR3 has 14 amino acids. Germline loops: CDR1 SGDLS, CDR2 YYNGEE. V lost 4 bases to trimming and J lost 3 bases, with 13 bases between them.

This clone has a handful of counts. Additional DNA sequences in this sample encode the identical CDR3. This sequence joins TRBV29-1 and TRBJ1-2, with 7 bases that match TRBD1. In germline, CDR1 is SQVTM, CDR2 ANQGSEA. The V gene end was trimmed by 4 bases and the J gene end by 1 base; junction bases not matched to a gene: 3. This CDR3 contains 13 residues. CDR3 sequence (DNA): TGCAGCGTTGGGGACAGCGTTAACTATGGCTACACCTTC. It specifies CSVGDSVNYGYTF.

The chain carries TRBV7-9 and TRBJ2-3; D is undetermined. Trimming cost V 3 bases and J 2 bases, with 9 bases left between them. This CDR3 has 14 amino acids. Germline V gives CDR1 SEHNR, CDR2 FQNEAQ (reference sequence). CDR3 in amino acids: CASSFMGITDTQYF. The CDR3 bases are TGTGCCAGCAGCTTTATGGGGATCACAGATACGCAGTATTTT.

In its sample, this clone was seen a few times. The CDR3 sequence: CASSLAGVAQYF. For the CDR3, the DNA is TGTGCCAGCAGCCTCGCGGGGGTGGCCCAGTACTTC. The chain links TRBV7-2 to TRBJ2-5; TRBD2 agrees at 7 bases. The ends lost 5 bases at V and 9 bases at J; junction bases unmatched: 6. Germline V gene lookup returns CDR1 SGHTA and CDR2 FQGNSA. The CDR3 is 12 residues long.

This clone has only a few counts. CDR3 region: CASSVRAGPSSGNTIYF. The CDR3 bases are TGTGCCAGCAGTGTAAGGGCAGGGCCAAGCTCTGGAAACACCATATATTTT. V usage is TRBV2 and J usage is TRBJ1-3, with D possibly matching TRBD1 (5 bases). Trimming took 4 bases from V and 0 from J, leaving 16 bases between them. The CDR3 contains 17 residues. Germline-derived CDR1 and CDR2 are SNHLY and FYNNEI.

A few counts support this clone. This rearrangement joins TRBV5-6 to TRBJ1-6; D gene ambiguous. This CDR3 is built from 16 residues. V dropped 5 bases and J dropped 6 bases, with 18 bases sitting between them. Per germline, CDR1 SGHDT and CDR2 YYEEEE. This CDR3 reads CASRPRWAGGNSPLHF. For the CDR3, the DNA is TGTGCCAGCAGACCTAGGTGGGCAGGCGGTAATTCACCCCTCCACTTT.

This clone was detected only a few times. The CDR3 region is CAWGRGPRGTEAFF. In nucleotides, the CDR3 is TGTGCCTGGGGAAGGGGCCCGAGGGGAACTGAAGCTTTCTTT. The chain couples TRBV30 to TRBJ1-1; weak D call: TRBD1 (5 bases). This CDR3 is 14 amino acids long. V lost 5 bases to trimming and J lost 5 bases, with 18 bases between them. Germline V gene data show CDR1 as GTSNPN and CDR2 as SVGIG (reference sequence).

This sequence joins TRBV6-5 and TRBJ2-1, with 9 bases that match TRBD1. V trimming: 5 bases; J trimming: 6 bases; junction bases outside the gene matches: 5. The CDR3 loop spans 14 amino acids. Germline V gene lookup returns CDR1 MNHEY and CDR2 SVGAGI. The CDR3, as DNA: TGTGCCAGCAGTACGGGGACAGGGCGCAATGAGCAGTTCTTC. Protein product: CASSTGTGRNEQFF.

This rearrangement joins TRBV6-6 to TRBJ2-7, with D possibly being TRBD1 (6 bases). V was clipped by 5 bases and J by 6 bases, with 14 bases between them. CDR1 is MNHNY, CDR2 SVGAGI, per germline (reference sequence). The CDR3 spans 13 residues. This chain's CDR3 is CASSPQGSPEQYF. The CDR3 nucleotides are TGTGCCAGCAGTCCACAGGGAAGTCCCGAGCAGTACTTC.